Here is one T cell receptor beta chain with its context. V trimming: 4 bases; J trimming: 3 bases; junction bases outside the gene matches: 7. CDR1 and CDR2 from the germline V gene are SGDLS and YYNGEE. The CDR3 spans 14 residues. Described treatment: oral pan-JAK inhibitor, 5-10 mg twice daily. This record comes from a study of CD8+ T cells in alopecia areata. cDNA serving as the sequencing template came from extracted, reverse transcribed RNA. Sequencing used immunoSEQ multiplex PCR; TCRdb keeps in-frame clones, though not all of them. This sample yields around 120,000 clones, of which around 60% are seen a single time; roughly 5% belongs to the top ten.

V gene TRBV9 combines with J gene TRBJ2-7, with 7 positions matching TRBD2. The clonotype originates from a human donor with alopecia areata. Sequenced here: CD4+ T cells sorted from blood, sampled at week 4, from a patient treated with tofacitinib. CDR3 residues: CASSLRGGDYEQYF. The DNA of the CDR3 is TGTGCCAGCAGCCTAAGGGGAGGGGACTACGAGCAGTACTTC. Complete variable domain (other parts from reference TRBV9 and TRBJ2-7): DSGVTQTPKHLITATGQRVTLRCSPRSGDLSVYWYQQSLDQGLQFLIQYYNGEERAKGNILERFSAQQFPDLHSELNLSSLELGDSALYFCASSLRGGDYEQYFGPGTRLTVT.